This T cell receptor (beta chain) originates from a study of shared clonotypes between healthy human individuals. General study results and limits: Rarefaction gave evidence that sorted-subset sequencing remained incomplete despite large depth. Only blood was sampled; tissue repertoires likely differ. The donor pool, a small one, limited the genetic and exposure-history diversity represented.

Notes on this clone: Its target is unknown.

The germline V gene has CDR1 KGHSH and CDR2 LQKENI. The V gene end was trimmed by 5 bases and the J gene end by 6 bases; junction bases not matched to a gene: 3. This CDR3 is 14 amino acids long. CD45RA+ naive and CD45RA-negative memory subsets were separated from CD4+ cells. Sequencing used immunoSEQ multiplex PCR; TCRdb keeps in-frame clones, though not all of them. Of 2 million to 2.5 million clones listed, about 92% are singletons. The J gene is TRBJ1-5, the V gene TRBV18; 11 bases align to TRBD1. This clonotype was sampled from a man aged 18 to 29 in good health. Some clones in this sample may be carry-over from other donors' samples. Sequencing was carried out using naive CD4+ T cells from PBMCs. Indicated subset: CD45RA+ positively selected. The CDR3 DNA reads TGTGCCAGCTCAGACGGACAGGGGGCTCAGCCCCAGCATTTT. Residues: CASSDGQGAQPQHF.